This T cell receptor (beta chain) was recorded in a study of memory CD8 T cells in hepatitis C reinfection. Assay used: immunoSEQ multiplex PCR; TCRdb lists only in-frame clones, some missing. The data show around 47,000 clones, around 89% seen once. Time point described: peak reinfection, 3 to 8 weeks after reinfection detection. Sorted cells were sequenced directly ex vivo without any in vitro expansion. There are 15 residues in the CDR3. The germline gives CDR1 LNHDA, CDR2 SQIVND (reference sequence). V shed 3 bases and J shed 5 bases, with 14 bases lying between them. This chain joins TRBV19 and TRBJ1-5; D is uncertain. The sequence was collected from a man younger than 30 with hepatitis C virus infection. Sequencing input: naive CD8+ T cells sorted from blood. The CDR3 coding sequence is TGTGCCAGTAGTATTGGCCTCGGACTTTATCAGCCCCAGCATTTT. Its translation: CASSIGLGLYQPQHF.